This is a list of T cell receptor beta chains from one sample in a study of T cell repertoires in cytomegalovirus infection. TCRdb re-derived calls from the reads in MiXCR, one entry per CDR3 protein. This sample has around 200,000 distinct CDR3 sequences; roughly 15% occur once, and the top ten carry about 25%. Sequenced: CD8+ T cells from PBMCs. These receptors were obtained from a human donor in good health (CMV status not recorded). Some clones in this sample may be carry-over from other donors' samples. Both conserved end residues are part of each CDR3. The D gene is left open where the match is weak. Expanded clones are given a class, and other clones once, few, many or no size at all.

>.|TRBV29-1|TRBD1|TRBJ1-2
TGCAGCGTTGGTCGACAGGGAAAAGGCCATGGCTACACCTTC
CSVGRQGKGHGYTF
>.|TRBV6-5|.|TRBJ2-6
TGTGCCAGCAAAGGGGGTGCATCTGGGGCCAACGTCCTGACTTTC
CASKGGASGANVLTF
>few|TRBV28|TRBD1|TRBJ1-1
TGTGCCTGCCGGGACAGAGGAAACACTGAAGCTTTCTTT
CACRDRGNTEAFF
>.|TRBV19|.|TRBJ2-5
TGTGCCAGTAGTATAGAAGCAGCGTACCAAGAGACCCAGTACTTC
CASSIEAAYQETQYF
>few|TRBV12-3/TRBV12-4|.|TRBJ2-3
TGTGCCAGCAGTTTTGCCCTCGGCACAGATACGCAGTATTTT
CASSFALGTDTQYF
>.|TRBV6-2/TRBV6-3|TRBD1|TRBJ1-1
TGTGCCAGCAGTTCCCCCGACAGGGTGAACACTGAAGCTTTCTTT
CASSSPDRVNTEAFF
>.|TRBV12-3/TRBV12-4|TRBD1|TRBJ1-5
TGTGCCAGCGAGGACAGGGGAGATCAGCCCCAGCATTTT
CASEDRGDQPQHF
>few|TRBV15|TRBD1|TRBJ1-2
TGTGCCACCAGAAGGGACAGGGCTAACTATGGCTACACCTTC
CATRRDRANYGYTF
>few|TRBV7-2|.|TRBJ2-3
TGTGCCAGCAGCTTAGCCCGGCGAGATACGCAGTATTTT
CASSLARRDTQYF
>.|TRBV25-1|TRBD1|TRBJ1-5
TGTGCCAGCAGTCGGGGACAGGGAAGCAATCAGCCCCAGCATTTT
CASSRGQGSNQPQHF
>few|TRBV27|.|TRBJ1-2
TGTGCCAGCAGTTTCCTCGGACAGCGAGCTAACTATGGCTACACCTTC
CASSFLGQRANYGYTF